Each of the 5 T cell receptor beta chains below was sequenced from the same sample in a study of cytomegalovirus exposure and HLA in healthy donors. PCR used 60 Vbeta primers and 13 Jbeta primers. Profiled with immunoSEQ multiplex PCR; TCRdb holds only in-frame clones, not every one. This sample lists some 75,000 clones; its ten largest clones have 0.83%. The sequenced material came from PBMCs. The receptors come from a boy younger than 18 in good health and CMV-seronegative.

The J gene is TRBJ1-2, the V gene TRBV5-6, with a possible D match to TRBD1 (6 bases). The length of the CDR3 is 16 residues. V lost 0 bases and J lost 8, with 20 bases in between. Germline CDR1 is SGHDT and CDR2 is YYEEEE. The CDR3 reads CASSLEGQGQGYGYTF. CDR3 DNA: TGTGCCAGCAGCTTGGAAGGGCAGGGGCAAGGATACGGCTACACCTTC. The full variable domain, completed using reference TRBV5-6 and TRBJ1-2, is DAGVTQSPTHLIKTRGQQVTLRCSPKSGHDTVSWYQQALGQGPQFIFQYYEEEERQRGNFPDRFSGHQFPNYSSELNVNALLLGDSALYLCASSLEGQGQGYGYTFGSGTRLTVV.

This chain joins TRBV4-1 and TRBJ1-2; 9 nucleotides line up with TRBD1. Germline CDR1 is MGHRA and CDR2 is YSYEKL. J lost 6 bases, V lost 4 bases, and 9 bases had no gene match. CDR3 size: 15 residues. The CDR3 region has the DNA TGCGCCAGCAGCCCAAACCCTGGGACAGGGAATGGCTACACCTTC. The encoded protein is CASSPNPGTGNGYTF.

The chain has TRBV19 and TRBJ2-7, with D possibly being TRBD2 (6 bases). The germline V gene encodes CDR1 LNHDA and CDR2 SQIVND (reference sequence). The V end was cut by 3 bases, the J end by 2 bases, with 20 bases between. The CDR3 is 17 amino acids. CDR3: CASSIRGTEHGPYEQYF. The CDR3 nucleotides are TGTGCCAGTAGTATCCGCGGGACCGAACACGGTCCCTACGAGCAGTACTTC. Filled out from reference TRBV19 and TRBJ2-7, the complete variable domain reads DGGITQSPKYLFRKEGQNVTLSCEQNLNHDAMYWYRQDPGQGLRLIYYSQIVNDFQKGDIAEGYSVSREKKESFPLTVTSAQKNPTAFYLCASSIRGTEHGPYEQYFGPGTRLTVT.

The chain uses TRBV5-1 and TRBJ1-1; no clear D gene. The CDR3 runs to 15 residues. Germline values: CDR1 SGHRS, CDR2 YFSETQ. V was pared by 0 bases and J by 4 bases, with 13 bases between. The CDR3: CASSLESGRSTEAFF. In DNA, the CDR3 is TGCGCCAGCAGCTTGGAGTCGGGAAGGTCCACTGAAGCTTTCTTT. The whole variable domain, remainder taken from reference TRBV5-1 and TRBJ1-1, is KAGVTQTPRYLIKTRGQQVTLSCSPISGHRSVSWYQQTPGQGLQFLFEYFSETQRNKGNFPGRFSGRQFSNSRSEMNVSTLELGDSALYLCASSLESGRSTEAFFGQGTRLTVV.

The chain couples TRBV19 to TRBJ1-1, with TRBD1 as a possible D gene (6 bases). CDR3 size: 14 residues. Germline lookup yields CDR1 LNHDA and CDR2 SQIVND (reference sequence). V was clipped by 1 base and J by 6 bases, with 12 bases between them. CDR3 nucleotides: TGTGCCAGTAGTATAGGACCCAGGGGCCCTGAAGCTTTCTTT. The encoded protein is CASSIGPRGPEAFF.